This T cell receptor beta chain was retrieved from a study of blood T cells in healthy people across ages. Study in general: About one barcoded beta molecule per two T cells was captured by template switching. The study's findings and limits: Both higher diversity and more naive CD4+ cells marked long-lived donors when set against aged donors.

This CDR3 region has 15 residues. Trimming shortened V by 0 bases and J by 5 bases, and 15 bases separated the two germline ends. Germline loops: CDR1 DFQATT, CDR2 SNEGSKA (reference sequence). This clonotype was recorded at least ten times. The antigen is unknown. A second PCR, run for about 6 to 11 cycles, used a sample-barcoded 5' primer plus a J-beta primer mix. A template-switch adaptor with 12 random nucleotides tagged each cDNA molecule. A minimum of 2.5 million CDR3-containing paired-end reads was obtained for each sample. MiXCR, applied by TCRdb to the 5' RACE reads, yields one record per CDR3 protein. The table includes approximately 810,000 distinct CDR3 sequences, approximately 35% detected once.

The specimen sequenced was blood. This rearrangement joins TRBV20-1 to TRBJ2-3; no clear D. The sequence derives from a man aged 18 to 29 in good health. The CDR3 DNA is TGCAGTGCTAGAGATTTTACCCTTCCAGAAGATACGCAGTATTTT. This sequence encodes CSARDFTLPEDTQYF.